The 21 T cell receptor delta chains given below trace back to one sample, sequenced in a study of γδ T cells in repeated Plasmodium falciparum infection. TCRdb repeated clone calling on the multiplex PCR reads with CATT. Of over 55,000 delta-chain clones listed, over 1.5% were seen once; the top ten hold approximately 16%. Bulk repertoires came from Vgamma9/Vdelta2+ or Vdelta2-negative gammadelta T cells flow-sorted from PBMC. The specimen was gamma-delta T cells from blood. These receptors were taken from a pool of human donors (malaria-infected and uninfected, not separated).

This clone was detected ten times or more. TCRdb's listed protein matches a much larger clone and diverges from this DNA's translation at residue 11, likely through a read error; the protein shown comes from the DNA. The DNA of the CDR3 is TGTGCTCTCAATCACAAGGCAAACTGGGGGGTACGGCCCACCGATAAACTCATCTTT. It encodes CALNHKANWGVRPTDKLIF. The chain is built from TRDV1 and TRDJ1, with 8 positions matching TRDD3. Per germline, CDR1 TSWWSYY and CDR2 QGS. The ends lost 9 bases at V and 1 base at J; junction bases unmatched: 22. The CDR3 loop spans 19 amino acids.

This clone was picked up many times. The protein given by TCRdb reflects a much larger clone and differs at residue 12 from this DNA's translation, likely from a read error; the protein shown is the DNA's translation. The V gene is TRDV1, the J gene TRDJ2, with D perhaps matching TRDD3 (5 bases). The germline gives CDR1 TSWWSYY, CDR2 QGS. The CDR3 contains 15 residues. The CDR3 here is CALGVPPRIAARLFF. The CDR3 bases are TGTGCTCTTGGGGTCCCGCCCCGGATAGCAGCACGACTCTTCTTT.

Concerning this clone itself: For this DNA, TCRdb reports the protein of a much larger clone, which diverges at residue 13, most likely from a read error; the protein presented here is translated directly from the DNA. V usage is TRDV1 and J usage is TRDJ1; 7 bases match TRDD2. TCRdb supplies no J gene; here it was assigned by aligning the nucleotide sequence to germline. V gave up 0 bases and J gave up 1 base; unmatched junction bases: 20. This CDR3 has 21 amino acids. CDR1 TSWWSYY and CDR2 QGS come from the germline V gene. The CDR3 DNA reads as TGTGCTCTTGGGGAACTTTCACTTTCCTACGTTTTCTTCCCATTCACCGATAAACTCATCTTT. This encodes CALGELSLSYVFFPFTDKLIF.

This clone was counted many times. A far larger clone is only one base removed, so a read error is likely. Other DNA sequences of this sample code for an identical CDR3. This rearrangement joins TRDV2 to TRDJ1; the match to TRDD3 covers 8 bases. The CDR3 totals 20 residues. Germline CDR1 reads GEAIGNYY; CDR2 reads EKD. The CDR3 reads CACDTAFPPATGGYTDKLIF. CDR3 sequence (DNA): TGTGCCTGCGACACGGCCTTCCCACCGGCTACTGGGGGGTACACCGATAAACTCATCTTT.

In regard to this clone: TCRdb shows a much larger clone's protein in place of this DNA's translation, and the two differ at residue 3, likely through a read error; the protein shown is translated from the DNA. The chain links TRDV1 to TRDJ1; maybe TRDD3 (6 bases). The CDR3 loop spans 19 amino acids. Germline loops: CDR1 TSWWSYY, CDR2 QGS. This CDR3 is CAPGESPPLRPPYTDKLIF. The CDR3 DNA reads TGTGCTCCTGGGGAAAGCCCCCCACTCCGTCCACCGTACACCGATAAACTCATCTTT.

This clone appeared a few times. The protein that TCRdb holds for this DNA derives from a much larger clone and differs from the translated DNA at residue 22, which likely indicates a read error; the protein shown here is translated from the DNA. The J segment was not called; the V segment is TRDV1; the table's D call of TRDD3 was not tested on the DNA. The CDR3 runs 23 residues. Germline V CDR1 and CDR2: TSWWSYY, QGS. CDR3 sequence: CALGELDSSYGWWAKPGFDKLTF. The CDR3 DNA reads as TGTGCTCTTGGGGAACTAGACAGTAGCTACGGATGGTGGGCGAAACCGGGCTTCGATAAACTCACCTTT.

On this clone itself: TCRdb records a much larger clone's protein for this DNA, with a difference at residue 17 that likely arises from a read error; the protein given is the translation of the DNA. The chain links TRDV1 to TRDJ1, with a possible D match to TRDD3 (9 bases). CDR1 TSWWSYY and CDR2 QGS come from the germline V gene. The CDR3 has 21 amino acids. CDR3 sequence (DNA): TGTGCTCTTGGGGACTCTTCCTACATCGGGGGATACACCCTGGGGACCGTTAAACTCATCTTT. This translates into CALGDSSYIGGYTLGTVKLIF.

Points on this clone: With a far larger clone one base away, a read error is the likely cause. This same CDR3 is encoded by further DNA sequences in the sample. The chain carries TRDV1 and TRDJ1; the D gene is possibly TRDD3 (6 bases). The J gene, missing from TCRdb, was assigned here through DNA to germline matching. The length of the CDR3 is 19 residues. Germline-derived CDR1 and CDR2 are TSWWSYY and QGS. Trimming left V 6 bases short and J 1 base short, with 27 bases between. The CDR3 DNA reads as TGTGCTCTTGGCCCTTACTCCCGGGGGAACTCGCGCCCCACCGATAAACTCATCTTT. It is translated as CALGPYSRGNSRPTDKLIF.

This clone was seen ten or more times. The protein given by TCRdb reflects a much larger clone and differs at residue 8 from this DNA's translation, likely from a read error; the protein shown is the DNA's translation. J is TRDJ1 and V is TRDV1; D tentatively reads TRDD1 or TRDD3 (5 bases each). The germline CDR1 and CDR2 sequences are TSWWSYY and QGS. This CDR3 is 16 amino acids long. Trimming took off 0 bases at V and 3 bases at J, with 14 bases between the two ends. CDR3 DNA sequence: TGTGCTCTTGGGGAACTAAACTATAGTGGGGCCGATAAACTCATCTTT. Encoded protein: CALGELNYSGADKLIF.

There are many counts of this clone. The protein that TCRdb holds for this DNA derives from a much larger clone and differs from the translated DNA at residue 11, which likely indicates a read error; the protein shown here is translated from the DNA. The chain links TRDV1 to TRDJ1; 13 bases map to TRDD3. The V and J ends lost 3 bases and 8 bases, in that order; junction bases with no gene match: 6. The CDR3 is made up of 15 amino acids. Per germline, CDR1 TSWWSYY and CDR2 QGS. CDR3 in DNA: TGTGCTCTTGGGGACTGCACTGGGGGATACGGGAAACTCATCTTT. Residues: CALGDCTGGYGKLIF.

In its sample, this clone was seen a few times. The protein held in TCRdb is that of a much larger clone and does not match this DNA's translation at residue 10, likely because of a read error; the protein shown is translated from the DNA. CDR3 DNA: TGTGCCTGTGACACCGGGGGCTTTTTGCCGGGGGACGCCAGGAAAAGACCCACCGATAAACTCATCTTT. This sequence encodes CACDTGGFLPGDARKRPTDKLIF. The gene calls are TRDV2 and TRDJ1; a possible D gene is TRDD3 (6 bases). In germline, CDR1 is GEAIGNYY, CDR2 EKD. This CDR3 comprises 23 residues. Between the trimmed V and J ends, which lost 0 bases and 1 base, there was a span of 35 bases.

This clone was found a few times. TCRdb pairs this DNA with a much larger clone's protein that differs at residue 6, likely a read error; the protein shown was translated from the DNA. The V call is TRDV2, the J call TRDJ1, with TRDD3 matching over 13 bases. Trimming cost V 0 bases and J 3 bases; bases outside gene matches: 9. The CDR3 runs 18 residues. CDR1 and CDR2 (germline): GEAIGNYY, EKD. CDR3 nucleotides: TGTGCCTGTGACACCAGGAAGTTACTGGGGGATACGCCCGATAAACTCATCTTT. Amino acids: CACDTRKLLGDTPDKLIF.

This clone is termed medium-sized. Other DNA sequences in this sample translate to the same CDR3. V is TRDV1 and J is TRDJ1, with TRDD3 matching 7 bases. The J segment lost 0 bases and the V segment lost 3 bases, leaving 19 bases of the junction unmatched. Germline V gene data show CDR1 as TSWWSYY and CDR2 as QGS. This CDR3 contains 20 residues. The CDR3 DNA reads TGTGCTCTTGGGGACCCAAGCTGGGGGCAACCCCGGGGGTACACCGATAAACTCATCTTT. Its translation is CALGDPSWGQPRGYTDKLIF.

This clone turned up a few times. The protein recorded in TCRdb matches a much larger clone and deviates from this DNA's translation at residue 8, suggesting a read error; the protein here is obtained by translating the DNA. The chain carries TRDV1 and TRDJ1; 10 nucleotides line up with TRDD3. TCRdb does not report a J gene; here it was assigned by matching the DNA to germline references. Germline V gives CDR1 TSWWSYY, CDR2 QGS. CDR3 length: 25 residues. V shed 3 bases, J shed 2 bases, and the junction held 33 bases outside the gene matches. CDR3 amino acids: CALGDSPSTEPQPRTGGLPTDKLIF. CDR3 in DNA: TGTGCTCTTGGGGACTCTCCTTCAACGGAACCCCAACCCCGTACTGGGGGATTACCAACCGATAAACTCATCTTT.

This clone was counted many times. TCRdb attributes to this sequence the protein of a much larger clone, which differs from the DNA translation at residue 10; a read error is likely, and the protein displayed is translated from the DNA. The chain joins TRDV2 to TRDJ1; possibly TRDD3 for D (6 bases). Germline CDR1 is GEAIGNYY and CDR2 is EKD. The V end lost 3 bases, the J end lost 0 bases, and 22 bases lay between the germline ends. The CDR3 is made up of 18 amino acids. The CDR3 bases are TGTGCCTGTGACGAAAGTTCTGGGGTCTCTCCGTACACCGATAAACTCATCTTT. Its translation is CACDESSGVSPYTDKLIF.

For this clone: TCRdb's listed protein matches a much larger clone and diverges from this DNA's translation at residue 10, likely through a read error; the protein shown comes from the DNA. The V and J genes are TRDV1 and TRDJ1; TRDD3 matches at 9 bases. Here the J gene was assigned by germline matching of the DNA, as TCRdb has none. Germline CDR1 TSWWSYY, CDR2 QGS. The CDR3 loop spans 18 amino acids. Trimming took 3 bases from V and 0 from J; bases not matched to a gene: 11. The CDR3 protein is CALGETPGGCGYTDKLIF. As DNA, the CDR3 is TGTGCTCTTGGGGAGACGCCTGGGGGATGCGGGTACACCGATAAACTCATCTTT.

This clone was counted only a few times. TCRdb's listed protein matches a much larger clone and diverges from this DNA's translation at residue 4, likely through a read error; the protein shown comes from the DNA. The V gene is TRDV1, the J gene TRDJ1, with 12 bases lining up with TRDD3. The V gene end was trimmed by 7 bases and the J gene end by 2 bases; junction bases not matched to a gene: 29. The CDR3 has 23 residues. Germline assignment: CDR1 TSWWSYY and CDR2 QGS. As DNA, the CDR3 is TGTGCTCTTGAGGCGCGACTTCCTATCCCGTACTGGGGGATACCGAACTTTACCGATAAACTCATCTTT. Translating gives CALEARLPIPYWGIPNFTDKLIF.

This clone was picked up a small number of times. It differs at one base from a far larger clone, so likely a read error. The chain couples TRDV1 to TRDJ1; weak D call: TRDD3 (6 bases). The J gene comes from matching the DNA to germline here; TCRdb lacks it. Germline V gene data show CDR1 as TSWWSYY and CDR2 as QGS. This CDR3 region has 22 residues. V lost 2 bases and J 0 bases, leaving 31 bases between the germline ends. DNA of the CDR3: TGTGCTCTTGGGGAAATGGGAGATATCGGGTATACTGGGAGATTCAACACCGATAAACTCATCTTT. It codes for CALGEMGDIGYTGRFNTDKLIF.

Notes on this clone: The TCRdb protein, from a much larger clone, departs from this DNA's translation at residue 21, likely by read error; the protein shown derives from the DNA. No J gene was assigned, while the V gene was called as TRDV1; TRDD3 reflects the table's D call only, with no check against the DNA. Germline V gene sequence: CDR1 TSWWSYY, CDR2 QGS. CDR3 length equals 22 residues. CDR3 sequence (DNA): TGTGCTCTTGGGGAAATTAGTGCTTACGCATCTATCTACTGGGGGATACCAGATAAACTCACCTTT. Encoded protein: CALGEISAYASIYWGIPDKLTF.

This clone was observed a handful of times. Translating this DNA gives a protein that differs at residue 12 from the TCRdb one, which belongs to a much larger clone; a read error is likely, and the protein shown is this translation. This sequence joins TRDV2 and TRDJ1, with 7 nucleotides matching TRDD3. TCRdb is silent on the J gene; assignment here came from matching the DNA to germline. CDR3 length: 17 residues. With 0 bases clipped from V and 3 bases from J, the junction kept 12 bases outside the gene matches. Germline-derived CDR1 and CDR2 are GEAIGNYY and EKD. DNA for the CDR3: TGTGCCTGTGACACCCTGGGGGGCCAGTTCTACGCCGATAAACTCATCTTT. Translated, it gives CACDTLGGQFYADKLIF.

The sample holds many counts of this clone. TCRdb's protein, taken from a much larger clone, differs from this DNA's translation at residue 16, likely owing to a read error; the protein displayed comes from the DNA. The genes are TRDV1 and TRDJ1; TRDD3 matches at 10 bases. This CDR3 has 20 residues. The germline V gene encodes CDR1 TSWWSYY and CDR2 QGS. CDR3 DNA sequence: TGTGCTCTTGGGGAACTAGTCTTCTGGAACTACTGGGGGATCCCCGAGAAACTCATCTTT. This encodes CALGELVFWNYWGIPEKLIF.